This is a list of T cell receptor beta chains from one sample in a study of CD8+ T cells in alopecia areata. Profiling relied on immunoSEQ multiplex PCR, and the TCRdb table lists in-frame clones only, not all of them. The sample shows 180,000 or so clones, about 62% of them seen only once. This specimen was CD4+ T cells sorted from blood, taken at week 24, from a patient treated with tofacitinib. Receptors were obtained from a human donor with alopecia areata. The conserved cysteine and the conserved F or W are not part of the CDR3 here. A clone size is listed for some rows: how often the clone was seen (once, few, many), or a class if it is expanded.

v_gene	abundance	j_gene	CDR3aa
TRBV18	few	TRBJ2-2	ASSPTDTGELF
TRBV2	-	TRBJ1-6	ASRGQANSPLH
TRBV18	-	TRBJ1-5	ASSPQGLNQPQH
TRBV29-1	-	TRBJ2-1	STGRVDEQF
TRBV30	-	TRBJ1-2	AGRVRGGYT
TRBV25-1	-	TRBJ2-3	ASTGTGGTDTQY
TRBV20-1	-	TRBJ1-5	SARGGRTQH
TRBV2	-	TRBJ1-2	ASSEAVGYGYT
TRBV1	-	TRBJ2-1	TSRLGCSSHNEQF
TRBV20-1	-	TRBJ1-1	SVWMNTEAF
TRBV6-6	-	TRBJ1-1	ASSYRQAAF
TRBV18	few	TRBJ2-7	ASSPQTVTYEQY
TRBV5-1	-	TRBJ1-1	ASSFTGGPNTEAF
TRBV9	-	TRBJ1-1	ASSVVRGFPTEAF
TRBV29-1	-	TRBJ1-3	SASEDGSGNTIY
TRBV30	-	TRBJ2-1	AWSSVIRLVTF
TRBV5-6	-	TRBJ1-4	ASSLGGEKLF
TRBV30	-	TRBJ2-6	AWSVLTGAGANVLT
TRBV30	-	TRBJ1-4	AWNNRGADEKLF
TRBV5-1	once	TRBJ2-2	ASSSDSNTGELF
TRBV5-1	-	TRBJ2-2	ASSLGEPTFNTGELF
TRBV29-1	few	TRBJ2-7	SVSRTLSPYEQY
TRBV2	many	TRBJ2-3	ASNLPPSTDTQY
TRBV29-1	-	TRBJ2-3	SVDATPGTDTQY
TRBV28	once	TRBJ1-1	ASSLGGEGDTEAF
TRBV7-2	-	TRBJ1-6	ASSSGQGWSPLH
TRBV25-1	-	TRBJ2-6	ASSQPGQGFSGANVLT
TRBV6-1	-	TRBJ2-1	ASSDDHFLRRNNEQF
TRBV7-8	few	TRBJ2-1	ASSPDLHNEQF
TRBV15	-	TRBJ1-2	ATSRDRGNYGYT
TRBV4-3	few	TRBJ1-1	ASSQDRQALGAF
TRBV6-6	-	TRBJ2-7	ASRTSGGAYEQY
TRBV29-1	-	TRBJ2-5	SVGTSGGQETQY